This record covers a single T cell receptor (beta chain). Antigen unknown. This specimen comes from a study of T-cell reconstitution after alpha-beta-depleted transplantation in children. Study outcomes and limitations: Among T cells one year after transplant, newly produced cells accounted for most counts and diversity. The study reportedly traced alpha-beta T cells about two months after transplant to several hundred expanded graft clones.

Library preparation (for TCRbeta) was performed with unique molecular identifiers. TCRdb ran MiXCR on the PCR reads and lists one entry per CDR3 protein. The sample includes about 600,000 distinct CDR3 sequences, roughly 24% of them seen just once. The material was PBMCs, mostly from graft donor cells, obtained 360 days after TCRalphabeta/CD19-depleted stem cell transplant. The sequence was collected from a boy under three years old who had a stem cell transplant for acute myeloid leukemia, so the T cells may come from the graft donor.

Here the CDR3 DNA reads TGTGCCAGCAGTCAGATAGCGGGGGTTTCCTACAATGAGCAGTTCTTC. Translated, it gives CASSQIAGVSYNEQFF. This chain uses TRBV27 with TRBJ2-1, with 9 bases matching TRBD2. CDR3 size: 16 residues. Germline CDR1 and CDR2: MNHEY and SMNVEV (reference sequence). Losses at the gene ends were 5 bases for V and 1 base for J; bases not matched to a gene: 6.